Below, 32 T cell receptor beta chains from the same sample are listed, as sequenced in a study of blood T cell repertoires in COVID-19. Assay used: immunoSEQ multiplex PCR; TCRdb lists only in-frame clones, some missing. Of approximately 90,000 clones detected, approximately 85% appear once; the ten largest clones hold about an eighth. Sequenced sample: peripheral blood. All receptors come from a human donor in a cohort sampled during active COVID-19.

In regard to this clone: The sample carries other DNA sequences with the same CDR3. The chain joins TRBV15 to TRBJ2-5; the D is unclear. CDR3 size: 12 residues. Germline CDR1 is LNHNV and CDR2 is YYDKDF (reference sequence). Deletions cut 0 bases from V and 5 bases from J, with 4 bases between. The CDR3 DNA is TGTGCCACCAGCAGAGATTCGGAGACCCAGTACTTC. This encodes CATSRDSETQYF.

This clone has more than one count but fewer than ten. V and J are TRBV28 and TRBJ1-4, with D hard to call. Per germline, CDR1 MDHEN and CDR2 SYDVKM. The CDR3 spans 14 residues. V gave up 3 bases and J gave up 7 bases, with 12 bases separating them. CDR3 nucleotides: TGTGCCAGCAGTTTGATCCCTAGACGTGAAAAACTGTTTTTT. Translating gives CASSLIPRREKLFF.

The CDR3 DNA reads as TGCGCCAGCAGCCAAGATTCGAGAGCCTCATACGGGGAGCTGTTTTTT. Protein: CASSQDSRASYGELFF. The V and J genes are TRBV4-3 and TRBJ2-2; D gene ambiguous. This CDR3 contains 16 residues. Trimming shortened V by 0 bases and J by 7 bases, and 15 bases separated the two germline ends. The germline CDR1 and CDR2 sequences are LGHNA and YSLEER.

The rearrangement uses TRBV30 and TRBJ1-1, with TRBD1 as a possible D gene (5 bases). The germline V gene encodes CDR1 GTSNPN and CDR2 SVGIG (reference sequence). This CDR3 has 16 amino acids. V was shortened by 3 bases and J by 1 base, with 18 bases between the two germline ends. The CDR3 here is CAWRGQGRYWNTEAFF. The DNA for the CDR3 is TGTGCCTGGAGAGGGCAGGGTCGTTATTGGAACACTGAAGCTTTCTTT. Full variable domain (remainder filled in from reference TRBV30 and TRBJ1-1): SQTIHQWPATLVQPVGSPLSLECTVEGTSNPNLYWYRQAAGRGLQLLFYSVGIGQISSEVPQNLSASRPQDRQFILSSKKLLLSDSGFYLCAWRGQGRYWNTEAFFGQGTRLTVV.

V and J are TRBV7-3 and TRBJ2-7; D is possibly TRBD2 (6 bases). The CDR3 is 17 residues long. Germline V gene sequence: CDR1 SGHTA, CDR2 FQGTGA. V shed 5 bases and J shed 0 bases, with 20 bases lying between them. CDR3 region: CASSPTTSRLRSYEQYF. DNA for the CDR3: TGTGCCAGCAGCCCCACAACTAGCAGACTTCGCTCCTACGAGCAGTACTTC.

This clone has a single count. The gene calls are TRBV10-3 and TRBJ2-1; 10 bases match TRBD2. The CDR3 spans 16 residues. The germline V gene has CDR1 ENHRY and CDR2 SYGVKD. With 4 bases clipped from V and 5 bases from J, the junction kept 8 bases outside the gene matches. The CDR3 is CAISAARLAGDNEQFF. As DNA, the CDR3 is TGTGCCATCAGTGCCGCTCGGCTAGCGGGAGACAATGAGCAGTTCTTC.

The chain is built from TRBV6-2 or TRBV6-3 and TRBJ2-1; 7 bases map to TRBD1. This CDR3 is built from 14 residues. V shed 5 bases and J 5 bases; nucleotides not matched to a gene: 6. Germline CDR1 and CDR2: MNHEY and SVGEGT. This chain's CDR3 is CASSLPQGNNEQFF. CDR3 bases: TGTGCCAGCAGTCTACCACAGGGGAACAATGAGCAGTTCTTC.

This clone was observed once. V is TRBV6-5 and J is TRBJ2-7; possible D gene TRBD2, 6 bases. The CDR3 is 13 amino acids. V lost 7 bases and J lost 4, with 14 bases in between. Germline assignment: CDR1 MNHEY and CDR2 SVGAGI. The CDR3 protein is CASKGGERYEQYF. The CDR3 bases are TGTGCCAGCAAGGGCGGGGAGCGTTACGAGCAGTACTTC.

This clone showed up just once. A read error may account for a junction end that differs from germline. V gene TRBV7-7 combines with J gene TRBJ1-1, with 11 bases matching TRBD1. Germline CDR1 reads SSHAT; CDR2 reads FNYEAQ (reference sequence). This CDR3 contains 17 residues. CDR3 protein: CASSPEDRGLKNTEAFF. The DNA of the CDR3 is TGTGCTAGCAGCCCCGAGGACAGGGGGCTTAAGAACACTGAAGCTTTCTTT. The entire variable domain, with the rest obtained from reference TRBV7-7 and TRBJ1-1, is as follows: GAGVSQSPRYKVTKRGQDVTLRCDPISSHATLYWYQQALGQGPEFLTYFNYEAQPDKSGLPSDRFSAERPEGSISTLTIQRTEQRDSAMYRCASSPEDRGLKNTEAFFGQGTRLTVV.

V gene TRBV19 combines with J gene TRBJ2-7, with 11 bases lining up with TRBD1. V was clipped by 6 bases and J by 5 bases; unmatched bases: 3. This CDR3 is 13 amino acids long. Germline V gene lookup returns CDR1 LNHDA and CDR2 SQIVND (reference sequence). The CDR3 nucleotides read TGTGCCAGTAGACGGACAGGGGGCCACGAGCAGTACTTC. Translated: CASRRTGGHEQYF.

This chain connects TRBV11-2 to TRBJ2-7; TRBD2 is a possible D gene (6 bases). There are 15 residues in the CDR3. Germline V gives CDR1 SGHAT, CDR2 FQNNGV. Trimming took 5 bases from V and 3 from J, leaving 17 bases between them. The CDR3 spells CASSVAGTTGYEQYF. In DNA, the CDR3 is TGTGCCAGCAGCGTGGCGGGGACCACAGGCTACGAGCAGTACTTC.

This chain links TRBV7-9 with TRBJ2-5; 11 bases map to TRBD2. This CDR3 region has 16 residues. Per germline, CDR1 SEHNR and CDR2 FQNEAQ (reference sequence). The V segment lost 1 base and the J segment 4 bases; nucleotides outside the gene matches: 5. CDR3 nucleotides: TGTGCCAGCAGCTTAGGGGGACTAGCGGCCTTAGAGACCCAGTACTTC. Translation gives CASSLGGLAALETQYF.

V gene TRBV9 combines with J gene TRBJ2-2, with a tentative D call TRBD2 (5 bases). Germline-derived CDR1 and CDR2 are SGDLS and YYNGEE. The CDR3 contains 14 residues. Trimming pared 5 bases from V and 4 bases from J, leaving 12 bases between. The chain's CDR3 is CASSAGVATGELFF. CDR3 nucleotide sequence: TGTGCCAGCAGTGCCGGGGTGGCCACCGGGGAGCTGTTTTTT.

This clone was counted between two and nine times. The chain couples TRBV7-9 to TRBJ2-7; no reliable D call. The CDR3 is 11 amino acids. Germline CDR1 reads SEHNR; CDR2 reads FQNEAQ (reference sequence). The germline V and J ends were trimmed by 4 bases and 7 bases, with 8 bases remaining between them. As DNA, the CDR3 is TGTGCCAGCAGCTCGACAATAGAGCAGTACTTC. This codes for CASSSTIEQYF. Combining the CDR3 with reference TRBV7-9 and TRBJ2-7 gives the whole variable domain DTGVSQNPRHKITKRGQNVTFRCDPISEHNRLYWYRQTLGQGPEFLTYFQNEAQLEKSRLLSDRFSAERPKGSFSTLEIQRTEQGDSAMYLCASSSTIEQYFGPGTRLTVT.

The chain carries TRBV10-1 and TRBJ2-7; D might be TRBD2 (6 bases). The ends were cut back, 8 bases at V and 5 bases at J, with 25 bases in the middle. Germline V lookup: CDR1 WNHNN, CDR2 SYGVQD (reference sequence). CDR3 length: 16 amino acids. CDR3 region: CASPKKAETSYHEQYF. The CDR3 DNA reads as TGCGCCAGCCCTAAGAAGGCAGAAACTAGCTACCACGAGCAGTACTTC.

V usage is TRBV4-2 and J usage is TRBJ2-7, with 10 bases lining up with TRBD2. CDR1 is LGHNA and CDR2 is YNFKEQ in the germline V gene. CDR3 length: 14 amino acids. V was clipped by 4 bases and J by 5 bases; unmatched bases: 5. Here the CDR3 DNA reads TGTGCCAGCAGCCCTAGCGGGAGAGGTAACGAGCAGTACTTC. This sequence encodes CASSPSGRGNEQYF.

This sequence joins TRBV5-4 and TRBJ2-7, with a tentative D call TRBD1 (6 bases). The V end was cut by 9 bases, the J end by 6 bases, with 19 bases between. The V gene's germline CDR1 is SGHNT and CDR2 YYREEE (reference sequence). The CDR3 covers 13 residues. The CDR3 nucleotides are TGTGCCACACCAAAAGGGGGATCAGGCGAGCAGTACTTC. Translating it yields CATPKGGSGEQYF.

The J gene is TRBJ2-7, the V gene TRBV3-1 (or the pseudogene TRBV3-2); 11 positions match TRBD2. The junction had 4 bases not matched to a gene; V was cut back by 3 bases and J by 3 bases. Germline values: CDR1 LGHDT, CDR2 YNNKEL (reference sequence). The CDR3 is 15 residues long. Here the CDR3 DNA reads TGTGCCAGCAGCCAGGGTAGCGGGAGGGTCTACGAGCAGTACTTC. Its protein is CASSQGSGRVYEQYF.

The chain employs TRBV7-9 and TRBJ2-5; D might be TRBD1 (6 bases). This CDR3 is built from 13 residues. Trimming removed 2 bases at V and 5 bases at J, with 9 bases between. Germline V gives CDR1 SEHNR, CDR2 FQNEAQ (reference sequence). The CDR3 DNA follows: TGTGCCAGCAGCTTACTGAGGGGGGAGACCCAGTACTTC. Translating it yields CASSLLRGETQYF.

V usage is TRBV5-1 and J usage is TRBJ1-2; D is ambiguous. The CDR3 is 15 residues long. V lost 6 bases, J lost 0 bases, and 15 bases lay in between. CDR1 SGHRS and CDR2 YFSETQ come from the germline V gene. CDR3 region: CASTPEGGSNYGYTF. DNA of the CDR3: TGCGCCAGCACCCCAGAGGGAGGCTCTAACTATGGCTACACCTTC.

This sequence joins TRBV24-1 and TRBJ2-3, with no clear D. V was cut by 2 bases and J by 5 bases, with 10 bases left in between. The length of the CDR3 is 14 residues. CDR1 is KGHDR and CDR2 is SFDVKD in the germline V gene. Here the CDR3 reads CATSDSGYKDTQYF. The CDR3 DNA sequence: TGTGCCACCAGTGATTCAGGTTACAAAGATACGCAGTATTTT.

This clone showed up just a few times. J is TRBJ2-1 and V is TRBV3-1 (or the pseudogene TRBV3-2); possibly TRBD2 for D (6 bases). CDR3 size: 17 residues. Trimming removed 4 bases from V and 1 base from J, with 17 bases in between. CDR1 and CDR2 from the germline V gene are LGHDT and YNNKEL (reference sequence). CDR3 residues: CASSPSTGGSSYNEQFF. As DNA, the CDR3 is TGTGCCAGCAGCCCTTCTACTGGGGGGTCGTCCTACAATGAGCAGTTCTTC.

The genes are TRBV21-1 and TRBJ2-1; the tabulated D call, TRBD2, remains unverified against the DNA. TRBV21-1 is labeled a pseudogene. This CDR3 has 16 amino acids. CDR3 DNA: TGTGCCAGCAGACGACTAGCGGGAGTCCCCTACAATGAGCAGTTCTTC. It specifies CASRRLAGVPYNEQFF.

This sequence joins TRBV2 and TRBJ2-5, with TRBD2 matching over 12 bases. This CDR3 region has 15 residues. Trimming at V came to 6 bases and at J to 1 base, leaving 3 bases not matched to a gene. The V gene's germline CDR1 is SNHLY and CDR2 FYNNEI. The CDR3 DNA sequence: TGTGCCAGCAGCCGGACTAGCGGGATCCAAGAGACCCAGTACTTC. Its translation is CASSRTSGIQETQYF.

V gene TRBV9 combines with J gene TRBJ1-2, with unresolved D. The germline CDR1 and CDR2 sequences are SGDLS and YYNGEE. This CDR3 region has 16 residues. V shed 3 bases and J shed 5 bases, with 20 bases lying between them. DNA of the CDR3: TGTGCCAGCAGCGGTAGTTACAGCGGAGCTCAGTATGGCTACACCTTC. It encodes CASSGSYSGAQYGYTF.

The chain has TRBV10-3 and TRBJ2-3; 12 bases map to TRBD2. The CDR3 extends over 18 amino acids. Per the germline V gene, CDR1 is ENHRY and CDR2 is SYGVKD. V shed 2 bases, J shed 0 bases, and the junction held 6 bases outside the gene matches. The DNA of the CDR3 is TGTGCCATCAGTGAGCAGAGGGGACTAGCGGGTAGCACAGATACGCAGTATTTT. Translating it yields CAISEQRGLAGSTDTQYF.

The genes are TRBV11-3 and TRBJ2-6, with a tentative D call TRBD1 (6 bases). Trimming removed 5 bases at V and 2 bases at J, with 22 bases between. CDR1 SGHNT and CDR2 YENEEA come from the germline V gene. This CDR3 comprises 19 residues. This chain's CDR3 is CASSKGSGRGYAGANVLTF. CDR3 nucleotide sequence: TGTGCCAGCAGCAAGGGGAGTGGTAGGGGGTATGCTGGGGCCAACGTCCTGACTTTC.

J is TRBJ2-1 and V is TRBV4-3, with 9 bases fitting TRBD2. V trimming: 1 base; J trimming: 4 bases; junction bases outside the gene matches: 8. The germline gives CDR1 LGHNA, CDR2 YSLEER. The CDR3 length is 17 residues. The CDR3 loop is CASSQGSLAGRYNEQFF. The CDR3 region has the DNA TGCGCCAGCAGCCAAGGAAGTCTAGCGGGAAGATACAATGAGCAGTTCTTC.

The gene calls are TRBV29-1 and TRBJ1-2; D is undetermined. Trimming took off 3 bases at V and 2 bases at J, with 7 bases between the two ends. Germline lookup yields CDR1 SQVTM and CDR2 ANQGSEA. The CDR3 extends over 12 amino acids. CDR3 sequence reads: CSVERQNYGYTF. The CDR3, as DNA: TGCAGCGTTGAGAGGCAGAACTATGGCTACACCTTC.

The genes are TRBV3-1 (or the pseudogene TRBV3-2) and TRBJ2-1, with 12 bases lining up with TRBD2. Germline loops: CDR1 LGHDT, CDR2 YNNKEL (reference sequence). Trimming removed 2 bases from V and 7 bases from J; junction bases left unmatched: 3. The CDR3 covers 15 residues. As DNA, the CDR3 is TGTGCCAGCAGCCAAACTAGCGGGGGGCGGAATGAGCAGTTCTTC. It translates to CASSQTSGGRNEQFF.

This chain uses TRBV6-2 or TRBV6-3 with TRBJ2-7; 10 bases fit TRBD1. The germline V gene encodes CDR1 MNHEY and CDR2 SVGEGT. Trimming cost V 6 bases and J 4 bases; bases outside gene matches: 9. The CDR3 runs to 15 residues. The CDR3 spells CASSPLGQGRYEQYF. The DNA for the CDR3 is TGTGCCAGCAGCCCCCTGGGACAGGGGAGATACGAGCAGTACTTC.

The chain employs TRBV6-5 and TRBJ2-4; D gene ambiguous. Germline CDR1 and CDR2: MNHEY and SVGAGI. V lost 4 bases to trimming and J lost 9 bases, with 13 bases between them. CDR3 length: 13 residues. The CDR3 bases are TGTGCCAGCAGTTTCCCCCCCTACAGCATTCAGTACTTC. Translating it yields CASSFPPYSIQYF.